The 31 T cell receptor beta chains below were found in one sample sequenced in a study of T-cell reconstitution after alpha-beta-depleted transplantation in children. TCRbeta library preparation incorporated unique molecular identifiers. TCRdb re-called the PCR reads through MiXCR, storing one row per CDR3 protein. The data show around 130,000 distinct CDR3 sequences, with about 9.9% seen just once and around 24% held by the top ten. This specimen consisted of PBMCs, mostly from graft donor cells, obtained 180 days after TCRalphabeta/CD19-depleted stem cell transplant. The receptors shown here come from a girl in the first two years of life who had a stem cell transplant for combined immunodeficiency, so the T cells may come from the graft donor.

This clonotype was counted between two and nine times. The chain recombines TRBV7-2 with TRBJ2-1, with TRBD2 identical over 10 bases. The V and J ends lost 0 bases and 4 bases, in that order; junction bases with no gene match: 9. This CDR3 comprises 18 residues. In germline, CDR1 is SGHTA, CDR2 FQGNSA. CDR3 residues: CASSLANPGLAPYNEQFF. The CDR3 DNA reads TGTGCCAGCAGCTTAGCGAATCCGGGACTAGCGCCTTACAATGAGCAGTTCTTC.

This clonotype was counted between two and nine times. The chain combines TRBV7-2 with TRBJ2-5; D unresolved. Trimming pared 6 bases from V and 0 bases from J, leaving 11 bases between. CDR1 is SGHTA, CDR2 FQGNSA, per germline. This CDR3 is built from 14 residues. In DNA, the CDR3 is TGTGCCAGCAGTTTCCAGGCGTACCAAGAGACCCAGTACTTC. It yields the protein CASSFQAYQETQYF.

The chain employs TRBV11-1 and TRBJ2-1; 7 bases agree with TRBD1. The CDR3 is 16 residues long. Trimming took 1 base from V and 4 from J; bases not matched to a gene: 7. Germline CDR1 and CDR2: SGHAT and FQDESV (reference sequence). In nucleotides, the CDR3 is TGTGCCAGCAGCTTAGTGACAGGGATGAGGTACAATGAGCAGTTCTTC. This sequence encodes CASSLVTGMRYNEQFF.

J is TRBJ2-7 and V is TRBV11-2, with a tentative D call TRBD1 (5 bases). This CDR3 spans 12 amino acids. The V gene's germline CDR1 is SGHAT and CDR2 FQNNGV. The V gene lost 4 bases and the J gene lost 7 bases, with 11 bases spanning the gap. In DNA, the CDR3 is TGTGCCAGCAGCTCTGACAGTTGGGAGCAGTACTTC. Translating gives CASSSDSWEQYF.

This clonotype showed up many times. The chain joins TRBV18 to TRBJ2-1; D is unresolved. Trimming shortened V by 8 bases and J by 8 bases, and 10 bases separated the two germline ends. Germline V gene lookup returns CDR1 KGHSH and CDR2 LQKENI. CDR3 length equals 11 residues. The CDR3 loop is CASSLADEQFF. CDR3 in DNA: TGTGCCAGCAGCTTGGCCGATGAGCAGTTCTTC.

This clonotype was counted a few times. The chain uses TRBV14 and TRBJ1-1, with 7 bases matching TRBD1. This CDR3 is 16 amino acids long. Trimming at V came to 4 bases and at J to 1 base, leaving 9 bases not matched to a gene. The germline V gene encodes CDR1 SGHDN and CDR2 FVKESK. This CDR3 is CASSRQPYRGNTEAFF. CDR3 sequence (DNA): TGTGCCAGCAGCCGCCAACCATACAGGGGGAACACTGAAGCTTTCTTT.

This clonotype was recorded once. CDR3: CASSLKGGNRNQPQHF. CDR3 coding DNA: TGTGCCAGCAGCTTAAAGGGCGGTAATCGCAATCAGCCCCAGCATTTT. The chain is built from TRBV7-3 and TRBJ1-5; D is undetermined. The CDR3 consists of 16 residues. Trimming took off 1 base at V and 2 bases at J, with 12 bases between the two ends. Germline V gene lookup returns CDR1 SGHTA and CDR2 FQGTGA.

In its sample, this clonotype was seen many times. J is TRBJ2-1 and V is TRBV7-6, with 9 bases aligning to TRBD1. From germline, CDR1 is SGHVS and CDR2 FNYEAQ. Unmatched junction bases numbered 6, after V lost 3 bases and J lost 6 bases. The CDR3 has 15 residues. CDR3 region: CASSLRDRATNEQFF. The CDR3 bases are TGTGCCAGCAGCTTGAGGGACAGGGCAACCAATGAGCAGTTCTTC.

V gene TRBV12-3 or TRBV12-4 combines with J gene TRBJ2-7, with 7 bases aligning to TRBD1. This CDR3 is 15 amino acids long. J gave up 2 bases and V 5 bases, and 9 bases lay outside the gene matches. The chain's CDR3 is CASSPRTGAPYEQYF. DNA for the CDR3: TGTGCCAGCAGTCCGAGGACAGGTGCCCCCTACGAGCAGTACTTC.

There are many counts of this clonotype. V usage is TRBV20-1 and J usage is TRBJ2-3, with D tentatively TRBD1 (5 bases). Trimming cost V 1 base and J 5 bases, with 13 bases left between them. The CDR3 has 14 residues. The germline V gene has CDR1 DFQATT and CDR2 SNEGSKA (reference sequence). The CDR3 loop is CSARGYRTLDTQYF. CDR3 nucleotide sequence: TGCAGTGCTAGAGGGTACAGGACCCTAGATACGCAGTATTTT.

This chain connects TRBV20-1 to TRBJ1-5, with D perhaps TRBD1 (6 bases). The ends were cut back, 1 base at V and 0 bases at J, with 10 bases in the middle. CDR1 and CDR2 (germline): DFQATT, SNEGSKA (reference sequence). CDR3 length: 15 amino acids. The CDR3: CSARVQGYSNQPQHF. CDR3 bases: TGCAGTGCTAGAGTCCAGGGGTATAGCAATCAGCCCCAGCATTTT.

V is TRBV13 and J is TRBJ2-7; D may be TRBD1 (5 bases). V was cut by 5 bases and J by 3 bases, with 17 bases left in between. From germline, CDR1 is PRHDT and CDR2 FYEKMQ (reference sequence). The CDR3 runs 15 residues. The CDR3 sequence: CASSAQGSSVYEQYF. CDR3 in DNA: TGTGCCAGCAGCGCTCAGGGAAGTTCGGTCTACGAGCAGTACTTC.

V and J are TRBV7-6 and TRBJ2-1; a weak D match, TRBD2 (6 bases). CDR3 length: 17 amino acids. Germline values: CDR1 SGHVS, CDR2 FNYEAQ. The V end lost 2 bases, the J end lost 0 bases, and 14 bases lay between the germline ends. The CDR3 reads CASSLIQAGPSYNEQFF. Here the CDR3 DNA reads TGTGCCAGCAGCTTAATCCAAGCGGGCCCCTCCTACAATGAGCAGTTCTTC.

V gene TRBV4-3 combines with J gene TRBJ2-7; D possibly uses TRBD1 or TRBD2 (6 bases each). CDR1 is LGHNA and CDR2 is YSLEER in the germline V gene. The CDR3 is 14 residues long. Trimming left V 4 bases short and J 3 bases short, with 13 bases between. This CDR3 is CASSPGDSRYEQYF. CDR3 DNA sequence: TGCGCCAGCAGCCCAGGGGACTCGCGCTACGAGCAGTACTTC.

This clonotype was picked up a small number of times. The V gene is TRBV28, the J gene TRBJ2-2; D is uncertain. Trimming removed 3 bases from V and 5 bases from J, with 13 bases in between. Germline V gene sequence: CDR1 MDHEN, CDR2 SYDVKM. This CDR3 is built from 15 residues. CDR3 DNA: TGTGCCAGCAGTTTCATAGGACCTTCGACCGGGGAGCTGTTTTTT. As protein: CASSFIGPSTGELFF. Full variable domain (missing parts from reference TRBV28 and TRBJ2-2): DVKVTQSSRYLVKRTGEKVFLECVQDMDHENMFWYRQDPGLGLRLIYFSYDVKMKEKGDIPEGYSVSREKKERFSLILESASTNQTSMYLCASSFIGPSTGELFFGEGSRLTVL.

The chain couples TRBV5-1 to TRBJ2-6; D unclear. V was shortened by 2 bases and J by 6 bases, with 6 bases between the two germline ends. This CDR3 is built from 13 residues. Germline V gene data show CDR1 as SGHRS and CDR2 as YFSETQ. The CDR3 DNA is TGCGCCAGCAGCTTTTCCCCGGCCAACGTCCTGACTTTC. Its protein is CASSFSPANVLTF.

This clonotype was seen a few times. The CDR3 nucleotides are TGCAGTGCGCTACCAGTCGGCGGGTTTGGAAACACCATATATTTT. This gives the protein CSALPVGGFGNTIYF. The rearrangement links TRBV20-1 to TRBJ1-3; D ambiguous. The CDR3 loop spans 15 amino acids. Trimming pared 6 bases from V and 3 bases from J, leaving 18 bases between. Germline V gene lookup returns CDR1 DFQATT and CDR2 SNEGSKA (reference sequence).

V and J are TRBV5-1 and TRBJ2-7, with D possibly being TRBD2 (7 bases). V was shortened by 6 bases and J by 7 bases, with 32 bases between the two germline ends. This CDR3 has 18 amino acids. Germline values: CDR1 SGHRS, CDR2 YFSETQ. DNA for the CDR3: TGCGCCAGCACTTATTCCTTTGCGGGGGCCTTGAGGATGGATGAGCAGTACTTC. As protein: CASTYSFAGALRMDEQYF.

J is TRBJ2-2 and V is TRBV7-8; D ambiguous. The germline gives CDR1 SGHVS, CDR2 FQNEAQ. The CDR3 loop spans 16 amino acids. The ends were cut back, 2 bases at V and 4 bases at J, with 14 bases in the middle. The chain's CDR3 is CASSLLGSLRTGELFF. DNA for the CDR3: TGTGCCAGCAGCTTACTGGGCAGTCTCCGCACCGGGGAGCTGTTTTTT.

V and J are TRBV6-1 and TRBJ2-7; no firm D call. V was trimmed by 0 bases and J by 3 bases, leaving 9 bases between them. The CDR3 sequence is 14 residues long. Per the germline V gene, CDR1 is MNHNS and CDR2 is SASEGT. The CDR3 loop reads CASSEAVRFYEQYF. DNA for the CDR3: TGTGCCAGCAGTGAAGCGGTCAGGTTCTACGAGCAGTACTTC.

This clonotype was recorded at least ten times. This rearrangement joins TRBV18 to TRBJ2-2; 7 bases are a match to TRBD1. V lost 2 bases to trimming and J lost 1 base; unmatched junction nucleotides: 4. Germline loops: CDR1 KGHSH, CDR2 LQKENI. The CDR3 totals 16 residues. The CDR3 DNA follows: TGTGCCAGCTCACCAGCAGGGGGAAAGAACACCGGGGAGCTGTTTTTT. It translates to CASSPAGGKNTGELFF.

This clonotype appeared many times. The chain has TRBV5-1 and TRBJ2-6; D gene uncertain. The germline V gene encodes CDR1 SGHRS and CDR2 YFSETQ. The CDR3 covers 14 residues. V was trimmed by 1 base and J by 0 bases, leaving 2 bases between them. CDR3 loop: CASSLISGANVLTF. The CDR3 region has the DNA TGCGCCAGCAGCTTGATCTCTGGGGCCAACGTCCTGACTTTC.

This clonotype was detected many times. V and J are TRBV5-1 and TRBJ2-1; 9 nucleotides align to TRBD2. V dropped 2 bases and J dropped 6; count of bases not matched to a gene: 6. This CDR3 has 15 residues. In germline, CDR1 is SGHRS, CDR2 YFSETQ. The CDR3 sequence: CASSLVLAGSNEQFF. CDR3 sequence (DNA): TGCGCCAGCAGCTTAGTTCTAGCGGGGTCCAATGAGCAGTTCTTC.

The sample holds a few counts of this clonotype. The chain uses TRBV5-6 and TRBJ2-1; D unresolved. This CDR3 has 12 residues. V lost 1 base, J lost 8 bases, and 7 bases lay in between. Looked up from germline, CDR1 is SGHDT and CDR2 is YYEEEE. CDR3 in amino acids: CASSLLGDEQFF. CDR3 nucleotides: TGTGCCAGCAGCTTGCTAGGCGATGAGCAGTTCTTC. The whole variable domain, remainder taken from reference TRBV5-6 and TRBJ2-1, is DAGVTQSPTHLIKTRGQQVTLRCSPKSGHDTVSWYQQALGQGPQFIFQYYEEEERQRGNFPDRFSGHQFPNYSSELNVNALLLGDSALYLCASSLLGDEQFFGPGTRLTVL.

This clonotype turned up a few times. In nucleotides, the CDR3 is TGTGCCAGCAGCTCTCCCACAGGGTTCCAAAGGGCCGAGCAGTACTTC. It is translated as CASSSPTGFQRAEQYF. The chain links TRBV5-8 to TRBJ2-7; D is possibly TRBD1 (6 bases). Trimming pared 3 bases from V and 6 bases from J, leaving 22 bases between. The CDR3 runs 16 residues. CDR1 and CDR2 (germline): SGHTS, YDEGEE.

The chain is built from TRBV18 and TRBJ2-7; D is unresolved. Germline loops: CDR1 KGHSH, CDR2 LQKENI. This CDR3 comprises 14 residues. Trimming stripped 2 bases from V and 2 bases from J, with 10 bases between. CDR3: CASSPKPGPYEQYF. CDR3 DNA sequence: TGTGCCAGCTCACCAAAACCCGGGCCCTACGAGCAGTACTTC.

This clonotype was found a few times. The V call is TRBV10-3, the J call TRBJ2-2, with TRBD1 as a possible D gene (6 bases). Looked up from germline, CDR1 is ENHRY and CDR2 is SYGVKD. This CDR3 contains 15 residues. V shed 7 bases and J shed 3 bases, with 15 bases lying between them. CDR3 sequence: CAIMDGQPDTGELFF. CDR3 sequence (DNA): TGTGCCATCATGGACGGACAGCCAGACACCGGGGAGCTGTTTTTT.

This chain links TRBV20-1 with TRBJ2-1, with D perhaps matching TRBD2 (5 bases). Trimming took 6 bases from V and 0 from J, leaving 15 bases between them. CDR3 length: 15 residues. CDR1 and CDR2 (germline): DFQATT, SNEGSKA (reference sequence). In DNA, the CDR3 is TGCAGTGCCAAACCCGGGGTGAGCTCCTACAATGAGCAGTTCTTC. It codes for CSAKPGVSSYNEQFF.

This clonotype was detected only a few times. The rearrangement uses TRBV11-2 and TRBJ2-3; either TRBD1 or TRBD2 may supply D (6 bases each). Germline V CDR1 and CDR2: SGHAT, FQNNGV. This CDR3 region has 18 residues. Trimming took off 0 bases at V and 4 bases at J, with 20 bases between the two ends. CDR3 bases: TGTGCCAGCAGCTTAGAAGGGGTCAGGGTCGGGGGCTCAGATACGCAGTATTTT. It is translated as CASSLEGVRVGGSDTQYF. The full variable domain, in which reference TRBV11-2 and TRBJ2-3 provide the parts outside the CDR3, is EAGVAQSPRYKIIEKRQSVAFWCNPISGHATLYWYQQILGQGPKLLIQFQNNGVVDDSQLPKDRFSAERLKGVDSTLKIQPAKLEDSAVYLCASSLEGVRVGGSDTQYFGPGTRLTVL.

Here the CDR3 reads CASSPGPYRVYEQYF. CDR3 bases: TGTGCCAGCAGTCCGGGACCCTATAGGGTCTACGAGCAGTACTTC. This chain links TRBV27 with TRBJ2-7; D tentatively reads TRBD1 or TRBD2 (5 bases each). The V and J ends lost 5 bases and 3 bases respectively, with 17 bases between them. CDR3 length equals 15 residues. Germline assignment: CDR1 MNHEY and CDR2 SMNVEV (reference sequence).

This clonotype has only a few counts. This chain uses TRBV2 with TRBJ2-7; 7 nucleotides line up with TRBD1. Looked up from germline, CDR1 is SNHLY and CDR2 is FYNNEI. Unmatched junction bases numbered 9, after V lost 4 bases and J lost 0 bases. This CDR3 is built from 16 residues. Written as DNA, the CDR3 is TGTGCCAGCAGTGTCCCGGCGACAGGGCTCTCCTACGAGCAGTACTTC. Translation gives CASSVPATGLSYEQYF.